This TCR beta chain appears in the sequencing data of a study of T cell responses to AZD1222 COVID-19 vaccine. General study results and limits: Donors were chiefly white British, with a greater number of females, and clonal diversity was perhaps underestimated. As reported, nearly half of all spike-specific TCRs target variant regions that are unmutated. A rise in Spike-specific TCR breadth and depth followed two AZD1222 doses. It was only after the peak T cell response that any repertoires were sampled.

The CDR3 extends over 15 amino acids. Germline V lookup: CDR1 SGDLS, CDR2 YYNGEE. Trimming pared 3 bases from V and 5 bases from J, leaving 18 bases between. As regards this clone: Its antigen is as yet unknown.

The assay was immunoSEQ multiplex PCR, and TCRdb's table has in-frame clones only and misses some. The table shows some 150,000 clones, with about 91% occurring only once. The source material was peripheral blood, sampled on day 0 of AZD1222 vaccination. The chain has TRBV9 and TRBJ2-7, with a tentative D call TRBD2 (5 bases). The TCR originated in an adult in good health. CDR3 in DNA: TGTGCCAGCAGCGGGAGCGAGGGTTCGCCTCACGAGCAGTACTTC. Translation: CASSGSEGSPHEQYF.